The 12 T cell receptor beta chains presented below share a single source sample, sequenced in a study of T cells in women clearing cervical HPV infection. Assay used: immunoSEQ multiplex PCR; TCRdb lists only in-frame clones, some missing. Its listing shows 45,000 to 50,000 clones. Sequenced: blood buffy coat. These receptors originate from a woman aged 18 to 75 with a cervical HPV16 infection that either progressed to CIN3+ or cleared (not recorded which).

Turning to this clone: The read terminates 3 residues ahead of where the CDR3 ends, so the germline J gene completes it. This chain links TRBV5-1 with TRBJ2-3; D unclear. The CDR3 spans 13 residues. V dropped 0 bases and J dropped 8 bases, with 10 bases sitting between them. Germline CDR1 reads SGHRS; CDR2 reads YFSETQ. Partial CDR3 DNA: TGCGCCAGCAGCTTGGCCGGGTTGAGTACG. Its protein is CASSLAGLST. The full CDR3 reads CASSLAGLSTQYF.

As to this clone: The sequence runs out 3 residues before the end of the CDR3; the remainder is reconstructed from the germline J gene. The chain links TRBV19 to TRBJ2-1; the D gene could be TRBD1 or TRBD2 (10 bases each). Germline CDR1 and CDR2: LNHDA and SQIVND (reference sequence). V lost 3 bases and J lost 5, with 35 bases in between. The CDR3 extends over 22 amino acids. CDR3 sequence: CASSIGASKTGGWTSGHNEQFF. The CDR3 bases that were read are TGTGCCAGTAGTATCGGGGCCTCTAAGACAGGGGGCTGGACTAGCGGACACAATGAG.

The sequenced part of the CDR3 DNA is TGTGCCAGCAGTGAACTTGGCAACACC. It yields the protein CASSELGNT. The CDR3 reads in full as CASSELGNTIYF. The rearrangement links TRBV6-1 to TRBJ1-3, with no clear D. The read stops 3 residues short of the end of the CDR3; the missing end is completed from the germline J gene. The CDR3 totals 12 residues. Germline loops: CDR1 MNHNS, CDR2 SASEGT. V dropped 2 bases and J dropped 7 bases, with 6 bases sitting between them.

Worth noting for this clone: Read coverage stops 3 residues before the CDR3 terminus; the germline J gene supplies the remainder. The chain links TRBV20-1 to TRBJ2-1, with TRBD1 identical over 12 bases. V lost 3 bases to trimming and J lost 6 bases; unmatched junction nucleotides: 3. CDR3 size: 14 residues. CDR1 is DFQATT, CDR2 SNEGSKA, per germline (reference sequence). The CDR3 region is CSARGQGAINEQFF. CDR3 DNA, as far as it was read: TGCAGTGCTAGGGGACAGGGGGCGATCAATGAG.

The covered CDR3 bases are TGTGCCAGCTCACCTCCGGGGGGAAATGAAAAA. Amino acids: CASSPPGGNEK. The entire CDR3 protein is CASSPPGGNEKLFF. The V call is TRBV18, the J call TRBJ1-4; tentatively, D is TRBD1 (5 bases). The CDR3 end lies 3 residues beyond the end of the read and is filled in from the germline J gene. Trimming stripped 3 bases from V and 5 bases from J, with 10 bases between. Germline V gives CDR1 KGHSH, CDR2 LQKENI. The CDR3 has 14 residues.

The sequenced CDR3 bases are TGCGCCAGCAGCCTCGGGACAGACGCCTCCTACGAG. This gives the protein CASSLGTDASYE. The full CDR3 reads CASSLGTDASYEQYF. The rearrangement links TRBV5-1 to TRBJ2-7; 7 bases fit TRBD1. Coverage ceases 3 residues before the CDR3 finishes, and the germline J gene fills in the end. The germline CDR1 and CDR2 sequences are SGHRS and YFSETQ. The length of the CDR3 is 15 residues. V gave up 4 bases and J gave up 0 bases; unmatched junction bases: 7.

For this clone: With the read ending 3 residues before the CDR3 end, the germline J gene is used to fill in that end. The J gene is TRBJ2-3, the V gene TRBV20-1; D not certain. CDR1 and CDR2 (germline): DFQATT, SNEGSKA (reference sequence). Trimming pared 3 bases from V and 0 bases from J, leaving 19 bases between. This CDR3 has 17 amino acids. CDR3 sequence reads: CSASIRLTQSSTDTQYF. Partial CDR3 DNA: TGCAGTGCTAGCATAAGATTGACTCAGTCGAGCACAGATACG.

A word on this clone: The CDR3 goes on 3 residues after the read ends, and that part is filled in from the germline J gene. The chain has TRBV14 and TRBJ2-7; D unclear. V lost 1 base and J 5 bases, leaving 3 bases between the germline ends. There are 11 residues in the CDR3. Germline V gene lookup returns CDR1 SGHDN and CDR2 FVKESK. The CDR3: CASSQADEQYF. The covered CDR3 bases are TGTGCCAGCAGCCAAGCGGACGAG. Looking up the rest from reference TRBV14 and TRBJ2-7 gives the full variable domain: EAGVTQFPSHSVIEKGQTVTLRCDPISGHDNLYWYRRVMGKEIKFLLHFVKESKQDESGMPNNRFLAERTGGTYSTLKVQPAELEDSGVYFCASSQADEQYFGPGTRLTVT.

About this clone itself: The read falls 3 residues short of the CDR3 end, and the missing part is taken from the germline J gene. This sequence joins TRBV5-1 and TRBJ2-1; 8 bases line up with TRBD1. The CDR3 has 15 amino acids. J gave up 7 bases and V 4 bases, and 10 bases lay outside the gene matches. Germline V gives CDR1 SGHRS, CDR2 YFSETQ. Incomplete CDR3 DNA: TGCGCCAGCAGCGCCGGAGGTCAGGGGGCGAATGAG. Protein sequence: CASSAGGQGANE. The CDR3, in full, reads CASSAGGQGANEQFF.

A word on this clone: The CDR3 end is not reached by the read, which stops 3 residues before it; the germline J gene fills it in. The V gene is TRBV30, the J gene TRBJ2-7; 7 nucleotides line up with TRBD2. CDR3 size: 12 residues. Per the germline V gene, CDR1 is GTSNPN and CDR2 is SVGIG (reference sequence). V shed 6 bases and J 3 bases; nucleotides not matched to a gene: 5. The CDR3 reads CACRDYSYEQYF. Incomplete CDR3 DNA: TGTGCCTGCCGGGACTACAGCTACGAG.

In the case of this clone: Sequencing ends 3 residues short of the CDR3 end; the germline J gene provides the rest. This chain links TRBV2 with TRBJ2-7, with TRBD1 identical over 10 bases. The ends lost 5 bases at V and 1 base at J; junction bases unmatched: 11. Germline V gene sequence: CDR1 SNHLY, CDR2 FYNNEI. This CDR3 contains 17 residues. The covered CDR3 bases are TGTGCCAGCAGTACTCCCCCGGGACAGGGGTGGTCCTACGAG. Its protein is CASSTPPGQGWSYE. The CDR3, in full, reads CASSTPPGQGWSYEQYF.

The CDR3 sequence: CARGEGGLYGYTF. The part of the CDR3 DNA that was read is TGTGCCAGGGGTGAAGGAGGGTTATATGGC. The chain uses TRBV19 and TRBJ1-2; no reliable D call. The read finishes 3 residues shy of the CDR3 end, and the germline J gene is used to complete it. Germline V lookup: CDR1 LNHDA, CDR2 SQIVND (reference sequence). Trimming took 9 bases from V and 5 from J, leaving 16 bases between them. The CDR3 spans 13 residues.